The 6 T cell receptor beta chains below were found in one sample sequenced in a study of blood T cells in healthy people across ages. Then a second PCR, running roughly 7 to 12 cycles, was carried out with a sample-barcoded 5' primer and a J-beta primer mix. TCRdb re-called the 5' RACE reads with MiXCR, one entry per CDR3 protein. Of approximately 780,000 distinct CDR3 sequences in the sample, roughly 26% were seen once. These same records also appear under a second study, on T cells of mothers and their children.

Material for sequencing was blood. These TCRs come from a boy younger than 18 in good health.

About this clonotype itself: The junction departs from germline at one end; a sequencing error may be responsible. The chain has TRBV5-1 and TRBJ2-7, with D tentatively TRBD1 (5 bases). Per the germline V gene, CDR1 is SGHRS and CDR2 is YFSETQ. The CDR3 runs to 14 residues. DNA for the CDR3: TGCGCCGGCAGTTATCTAGGGGATACCTACGAGCAGTACTTC. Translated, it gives CAGSYLGDTYEQYF.

The DNA for the CDR3 is TGTGCCAGCACCCGGGACAGGGAAGGTTCACCCCTCCACTTT. Its translation is CASTRDREGSPLHF. The chain has TRBV28 and TRBJ1-6; 9 nucleotides match TRBD1. V dropped 7 bases and J dropped 9; count of bases not matched to a gene: 7. Germline V gives CDR1 MDHEN, CDR2 SYDVKM. The CDR3 has 14 residues.

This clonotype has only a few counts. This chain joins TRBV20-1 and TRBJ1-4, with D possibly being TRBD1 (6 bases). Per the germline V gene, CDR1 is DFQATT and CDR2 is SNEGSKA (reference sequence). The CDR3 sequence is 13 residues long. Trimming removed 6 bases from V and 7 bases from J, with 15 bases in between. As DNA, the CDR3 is TGCAGTGCCAATGCAGGGGCGGTTGAAAAACTGTTTTTT. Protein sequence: CSANAGAVEKLFF.

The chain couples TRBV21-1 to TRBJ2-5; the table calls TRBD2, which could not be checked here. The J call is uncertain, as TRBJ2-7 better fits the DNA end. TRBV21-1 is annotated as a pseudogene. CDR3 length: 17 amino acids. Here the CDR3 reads CASSKREGRRSSYEQYF. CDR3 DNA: TGTGCCAGCAGCAAAAGGGAGGGCAGAAGGAGCTCCTACGAGCAGTACTTC.

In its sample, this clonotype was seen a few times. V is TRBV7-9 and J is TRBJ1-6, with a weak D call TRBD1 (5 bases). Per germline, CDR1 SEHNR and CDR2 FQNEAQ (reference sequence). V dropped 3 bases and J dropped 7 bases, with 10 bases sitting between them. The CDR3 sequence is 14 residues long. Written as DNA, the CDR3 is TGTGCCAGCAGCTTTCCGGGACGCAATTCACCCCTCCACTTT. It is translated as CASSFPGRNSPLHF. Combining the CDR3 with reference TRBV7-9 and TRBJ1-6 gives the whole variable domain DTGVSQNPRHKITKRGQNVTFRCDPISEHNRLYWYRQTLGQGPEFLTYFQNEAQLEKSRLLSDRFSAERPKGSFSTLEIQRTEQGDSAMYLCASSFPGRNSPLHFGNGTRLTVT.

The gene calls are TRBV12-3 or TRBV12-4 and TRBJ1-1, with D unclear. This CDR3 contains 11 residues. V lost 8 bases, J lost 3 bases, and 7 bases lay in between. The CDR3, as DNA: TGTGCCAGCCAGCGGTACACTGAAGCTTTCTTT. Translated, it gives CASQRYTEAFF.